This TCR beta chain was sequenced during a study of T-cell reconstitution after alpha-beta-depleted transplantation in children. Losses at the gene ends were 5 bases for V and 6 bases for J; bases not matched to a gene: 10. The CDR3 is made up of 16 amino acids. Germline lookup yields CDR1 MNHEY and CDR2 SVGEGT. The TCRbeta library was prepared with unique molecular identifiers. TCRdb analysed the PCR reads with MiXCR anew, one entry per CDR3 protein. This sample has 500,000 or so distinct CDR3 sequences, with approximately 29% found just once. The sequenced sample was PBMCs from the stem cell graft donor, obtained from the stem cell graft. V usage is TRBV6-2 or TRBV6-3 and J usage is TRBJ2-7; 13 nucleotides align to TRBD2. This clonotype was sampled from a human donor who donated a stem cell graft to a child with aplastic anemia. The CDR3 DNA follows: TGTGCCAGCAGTCCCGGACTAGCGGGAGATCGAGGCGAGCAGTACGTC. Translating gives CASSPGLAGDRGEQYV.